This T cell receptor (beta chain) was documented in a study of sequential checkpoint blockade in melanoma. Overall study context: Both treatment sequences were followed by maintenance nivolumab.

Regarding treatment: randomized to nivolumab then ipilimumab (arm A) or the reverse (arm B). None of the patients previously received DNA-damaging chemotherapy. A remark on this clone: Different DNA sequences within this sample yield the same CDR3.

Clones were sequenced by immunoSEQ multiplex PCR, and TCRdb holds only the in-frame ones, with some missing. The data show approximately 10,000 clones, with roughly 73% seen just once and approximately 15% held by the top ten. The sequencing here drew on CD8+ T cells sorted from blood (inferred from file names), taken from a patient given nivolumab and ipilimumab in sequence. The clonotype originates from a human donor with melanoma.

For the CDR3, the DNA is TGCGCCAGCAGCTTGGCAGGGGGGTACACTGAAGCTTTCTTT. Its translation: CASSLAGGYTEAFF. The chain uses TRBV5-1 and TRBJ1-1; the match to TRBD1 covers 7 bases. Germline V gene sequence: CDR1 SGHRS, CDR2 YFSETQ. The junction had 2 bases not matched to a gene; V was cut back by 0 bases and J by 3 bases. The CDR3 runs 14 residues. Supplemented by reference TRBV5-1 and TRBJ1-1, the full variable domain reads KAGVTQTPRYLIKTRGQQVTLSCSPISGHRSVSWYQQTPGQGLQFLFEYFSETQRNKGNFPGRFSGRQFSNSRSEMNVSTLELGDSALYLCASSLAGGYTEAFFGQGTRLTVV.